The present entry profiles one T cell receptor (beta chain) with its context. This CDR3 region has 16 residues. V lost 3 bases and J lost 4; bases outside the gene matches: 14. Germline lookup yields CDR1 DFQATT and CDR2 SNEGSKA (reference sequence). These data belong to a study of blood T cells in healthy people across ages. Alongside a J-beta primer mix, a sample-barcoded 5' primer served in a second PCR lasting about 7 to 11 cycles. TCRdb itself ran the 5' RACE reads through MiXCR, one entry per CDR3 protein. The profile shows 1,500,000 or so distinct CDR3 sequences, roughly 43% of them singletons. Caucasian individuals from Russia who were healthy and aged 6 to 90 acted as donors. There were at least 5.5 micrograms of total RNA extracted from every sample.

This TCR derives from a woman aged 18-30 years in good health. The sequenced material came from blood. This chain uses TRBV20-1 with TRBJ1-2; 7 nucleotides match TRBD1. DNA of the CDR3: TGCAGTGCTAGTGGGGACGCCGGGACAGCTTTCTATGGCTACACCTTC. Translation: CSASGDAGTAFYGYTF.